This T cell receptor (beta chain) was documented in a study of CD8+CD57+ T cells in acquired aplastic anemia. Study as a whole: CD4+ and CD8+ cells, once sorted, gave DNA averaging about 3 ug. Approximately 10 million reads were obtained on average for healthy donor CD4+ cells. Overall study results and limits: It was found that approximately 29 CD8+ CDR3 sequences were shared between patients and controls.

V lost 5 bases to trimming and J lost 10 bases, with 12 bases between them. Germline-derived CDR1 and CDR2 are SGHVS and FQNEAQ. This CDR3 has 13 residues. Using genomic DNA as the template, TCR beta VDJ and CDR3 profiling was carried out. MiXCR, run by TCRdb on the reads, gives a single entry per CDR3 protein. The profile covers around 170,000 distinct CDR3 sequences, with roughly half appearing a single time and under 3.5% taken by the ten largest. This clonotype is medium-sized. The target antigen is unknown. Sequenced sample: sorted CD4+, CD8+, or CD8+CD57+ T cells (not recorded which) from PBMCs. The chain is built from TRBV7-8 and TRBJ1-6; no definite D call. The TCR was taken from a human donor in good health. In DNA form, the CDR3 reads TGTGCCAGCAGCCTACTTTCAGGATCACCCCTCCACTTT. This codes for CASSLLSGSPLHF.